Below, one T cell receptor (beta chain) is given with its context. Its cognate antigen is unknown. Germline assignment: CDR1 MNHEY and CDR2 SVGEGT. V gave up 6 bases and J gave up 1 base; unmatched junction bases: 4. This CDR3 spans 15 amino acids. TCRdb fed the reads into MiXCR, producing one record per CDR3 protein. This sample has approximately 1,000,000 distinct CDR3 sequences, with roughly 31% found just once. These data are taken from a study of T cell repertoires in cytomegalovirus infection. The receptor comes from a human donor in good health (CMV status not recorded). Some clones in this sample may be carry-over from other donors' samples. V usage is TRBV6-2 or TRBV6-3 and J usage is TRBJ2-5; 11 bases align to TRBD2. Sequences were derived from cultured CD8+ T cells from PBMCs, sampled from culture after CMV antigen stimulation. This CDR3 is CASSYSGGAQETQYF. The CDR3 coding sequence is TGTGCCAGCAGCTATAGCGGGGGGGCCCAAGAGACCCAGTACTTC.